This T cell receptor beta chain was profiled in a study of CD8 T cells in ankylosing spondylitis. MiXCR, run by TCRdb on the 5' RACE reads, gives a single entry per CDR3 protein. The top ten hold over 4% of the sample, which has about 150,000 distinct CDR3 sequences, roughly 10% seen once. From germline, CDR1 is SQVTM and CDR2 ANQGSEA. Trimming shortened V by 4 bases and J by 6 bases, and 16 bases separated the two germline ends. The CDR3 is 14 residues long. This clonotype was detected ten times or more. Its antigen is not known. Study-wide results and limits: In ankylosing spondylitis blood, a motif of roughly eight highly homologous TCR beta variants appeared characteristic.

V is TRBV29-1 and J is TRBJ2-4, with D possibly being TRBD2 (7 bases). The sequenced material came from blood, either unsorted or a sorted T cell fraction (not recorded which). The receptor was derived from a female donor with ankylosing spondylitis or in good health (not recorded which). The CDR3 DNA reads as TGCAGCGTTGGCCGGGGGGCGCCGGGAAACATTCAGTACTTC. Its protein product is CSVGRGAPGNIQYF. The whole variable domain, remainder taken from reference TRBV29-1 and TRBJ2-4, is SAVISQKPSRDICQRGTSLTIQCQVDSQVTMMFWYRQQPGQSLTLIATANQGSEATYESGFVIDKFPISRPNLTFSTLTVSNMSPEDSSIYLCSVGRGAPGNIQYFGAGTRLSVL.